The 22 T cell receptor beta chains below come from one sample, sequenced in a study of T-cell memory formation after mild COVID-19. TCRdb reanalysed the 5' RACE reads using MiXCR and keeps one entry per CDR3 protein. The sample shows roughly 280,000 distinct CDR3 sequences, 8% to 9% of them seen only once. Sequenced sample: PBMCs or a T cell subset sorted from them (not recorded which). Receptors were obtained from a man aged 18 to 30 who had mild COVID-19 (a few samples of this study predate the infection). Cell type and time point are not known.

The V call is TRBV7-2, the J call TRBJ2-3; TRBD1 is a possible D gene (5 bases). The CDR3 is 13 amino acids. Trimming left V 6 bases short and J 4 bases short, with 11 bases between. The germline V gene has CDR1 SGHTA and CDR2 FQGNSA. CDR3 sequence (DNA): TGTGCCAGCAGTGCCTGGGGCGCAGATACGCAGTATTTT. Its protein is CASSAWGADTQYF.

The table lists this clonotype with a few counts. The CDR3 here is CASSSPRTGQGTDSEAFF. The CDR3 bases are TGTGCCAGCAGCTCCCCTAGGACGGGACAGGGAACGGACTCTGAAGCTTTCTTT. This rearrangement joins TRBV7-8 to TRBJ1-1, with TRBD1 matching over 9 bases. Trimming at V came to 4 bases and at J to 6 bases, leaving 18 bases not matched to a gene. Per germline, CDR1 SGHVS and CDR2 FQNEAQ. The CDR3 consists of 18 residues.

CDR3 sequence reads: CASSLQTEETQYF. The DNA for the CDR3 is TGCGCCAGCAGCTTACAGACTGAAGAGACCCAGTACTTC. V gene TRBV5-1 combines with J gene TRBJ2-5, with D unclear. CDR3 length: 13 amino acids. Trimming cost V 2 bases and J 3 bases, with 8 bases left between them. Germline CDR1 is SGHRS and CDR2 is YFSETQ. Using reference TRBV5-1 and TRBJ2-5 for the parts outside the CDR3, the full variable domain is KAGVTQTPRYLIKTRGQQVTLSCSPISGHRSVSWYQQTPGQGLQFLFEYFSETQRNKGNFPGRFSGRQFSNSRSEMNVSTLELGDSALYLCASSLQTEETQYFGPGTRLLVL.

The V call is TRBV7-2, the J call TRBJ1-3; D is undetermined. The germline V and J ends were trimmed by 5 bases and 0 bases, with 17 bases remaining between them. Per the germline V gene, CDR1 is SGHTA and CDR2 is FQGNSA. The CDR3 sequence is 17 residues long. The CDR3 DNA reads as TGTGCCAGCAGCCTCCACCCCCGCCAGAGCTCTGGAAACACCATATATTTT. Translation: CASSLHPRQSSGNTIYF.

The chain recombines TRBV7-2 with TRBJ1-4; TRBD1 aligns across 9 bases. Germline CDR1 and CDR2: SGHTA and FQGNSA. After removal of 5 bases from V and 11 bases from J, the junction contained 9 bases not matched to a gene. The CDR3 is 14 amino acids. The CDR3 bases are TGTGCCAGCAGCCTCGGCTGGGGACAGGGCAAACTGTTTTTT. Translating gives CASSLGWGQGKLFF.

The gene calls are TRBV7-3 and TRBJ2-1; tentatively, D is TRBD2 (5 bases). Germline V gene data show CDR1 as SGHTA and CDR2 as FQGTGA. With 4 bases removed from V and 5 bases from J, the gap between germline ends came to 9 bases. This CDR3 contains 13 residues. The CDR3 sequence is CASSYPGNNEQFF. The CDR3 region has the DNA TGTGCCAGCAGCTACCCCGGGAACAATGAGCAGTTCTTC.

The CDR3 spells CASSQDPGTYNSPLHF. The DNA for the CDR3 is TGCGCCAGCAGCCAAGATCCAGGGACCTATAATTCACCCCTCCACTTT. J is TRBJ1-6 and V is TRBV4-3, with D possibly matching TRBD1 (5 bases). Looked up from germline, CDR1 is LGHNA and CDR2 is YSLEER. CDR3 length: 16 amino acids. V was shortened by 0 bases and J by 2 bases, with 8 bases between the two germline ends.

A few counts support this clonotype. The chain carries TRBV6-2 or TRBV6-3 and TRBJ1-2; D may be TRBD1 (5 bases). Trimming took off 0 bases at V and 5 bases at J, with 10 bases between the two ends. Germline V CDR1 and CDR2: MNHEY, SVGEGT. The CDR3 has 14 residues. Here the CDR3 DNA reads TGTGCCAGCAGTTACTCGACGTGGGGGTATGGCTACACCTTC. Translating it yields CASSYSTWGYGYTF.

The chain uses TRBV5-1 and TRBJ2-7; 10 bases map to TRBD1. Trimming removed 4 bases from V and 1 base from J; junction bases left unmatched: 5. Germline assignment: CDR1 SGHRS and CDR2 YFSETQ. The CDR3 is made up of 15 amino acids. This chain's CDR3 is CASSPGQGVSYEQYF. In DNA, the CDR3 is TGCGCCAGCAGCCCCGGACAGGGGGTATCCTACGAGCAGTACTTC. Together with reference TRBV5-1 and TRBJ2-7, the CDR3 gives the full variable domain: KAGVTQTPRYLIKTRGQQVTLSCSPISGHRSVSWYQQTPGQGLQFLFEYFSETQRNKGNFPGRFSGRQFSNSRSEMNVSTLELGDSALYLCASSPGQGVSYEQYFGPGTRLTVT.

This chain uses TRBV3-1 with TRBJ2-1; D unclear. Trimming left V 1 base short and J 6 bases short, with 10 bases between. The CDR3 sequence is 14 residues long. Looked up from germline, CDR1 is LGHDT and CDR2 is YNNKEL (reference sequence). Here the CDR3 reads CASSQVLASNEQFF. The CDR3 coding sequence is TGTGCCAGCAGCCAAGTGTTAGCTAGCAATGAGCAGTTCTTC.

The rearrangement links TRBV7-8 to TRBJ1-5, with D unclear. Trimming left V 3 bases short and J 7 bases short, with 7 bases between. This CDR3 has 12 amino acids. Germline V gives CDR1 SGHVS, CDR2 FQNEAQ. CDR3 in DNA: TGTGCCAGCAGCTTTCCACAACAGCCCCAGCATTTT. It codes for CASSFPQQPQHF.

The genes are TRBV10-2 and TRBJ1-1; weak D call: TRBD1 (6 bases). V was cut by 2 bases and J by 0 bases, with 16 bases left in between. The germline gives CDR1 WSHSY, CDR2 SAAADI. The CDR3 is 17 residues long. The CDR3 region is CASSERGQPTLNTEAFF. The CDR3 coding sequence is TGCGCCAGCAGTGAGAGAGGACAGCCAACTCTGAACACTGAAGCTTTCTTT.

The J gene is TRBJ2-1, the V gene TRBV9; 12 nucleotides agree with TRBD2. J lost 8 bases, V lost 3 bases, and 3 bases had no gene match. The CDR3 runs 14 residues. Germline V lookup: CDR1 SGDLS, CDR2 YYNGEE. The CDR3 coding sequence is TGTGCCAGCAGCGGCCGGACTAGCGGGGATGAGCAGTTCTTC. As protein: CASSGRTSGDEQFF.

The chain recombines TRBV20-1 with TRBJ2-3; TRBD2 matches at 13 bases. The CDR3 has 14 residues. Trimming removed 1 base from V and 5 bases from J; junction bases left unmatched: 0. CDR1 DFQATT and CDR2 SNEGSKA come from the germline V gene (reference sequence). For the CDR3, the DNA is TGCAGTGCTAGAGGGACTAGCGGGGGAGATACGCAGTATTTT. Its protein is CSARGTSGGDTQYF.

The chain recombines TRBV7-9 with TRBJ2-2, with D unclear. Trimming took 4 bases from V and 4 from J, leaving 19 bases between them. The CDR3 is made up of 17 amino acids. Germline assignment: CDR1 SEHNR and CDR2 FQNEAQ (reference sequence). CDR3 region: CASSSSRTRRTTGELFF. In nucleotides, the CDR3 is TGTGCCAGCAGCTCCTCCCGAACACGACGAACCACCGGGGAGCTGTTTTTT.

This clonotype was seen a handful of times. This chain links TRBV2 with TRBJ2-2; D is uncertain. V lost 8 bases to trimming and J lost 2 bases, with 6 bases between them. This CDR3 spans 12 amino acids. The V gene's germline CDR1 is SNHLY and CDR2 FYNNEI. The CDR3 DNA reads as TGTGCCAGCCTCTTTAACACCGGGGAGCTGTTTTTT. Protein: CASLFNTGELFF.

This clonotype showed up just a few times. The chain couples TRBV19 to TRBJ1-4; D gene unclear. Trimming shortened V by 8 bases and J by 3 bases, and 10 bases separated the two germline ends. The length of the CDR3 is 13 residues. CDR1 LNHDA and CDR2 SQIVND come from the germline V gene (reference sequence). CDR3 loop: CASLRAANEKLFF. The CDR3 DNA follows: TGTGCCAGTTTAAGGGCGGCTAATGAAAAACTGTTTTTT. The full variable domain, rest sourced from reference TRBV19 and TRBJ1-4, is DGGITQSPKYLFRKEGQNVTLSCEQNLNHDAMYWYRQDPGQGLRLIYYSQIVNDFQKGDIAEGYSVSREKKESFPLTVTSAQKNPTAFYLCASLRAANEKLFFGSGTQLSVL.

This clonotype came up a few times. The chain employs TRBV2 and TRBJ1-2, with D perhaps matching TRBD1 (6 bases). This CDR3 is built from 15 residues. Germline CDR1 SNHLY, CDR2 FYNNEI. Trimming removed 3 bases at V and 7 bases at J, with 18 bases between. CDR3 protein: CASSERRGAAFGYTF. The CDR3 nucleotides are TGTGCCAGCAGTGAGCGCAGGGGCGCGGCGTTTGGCTACACCTTC.

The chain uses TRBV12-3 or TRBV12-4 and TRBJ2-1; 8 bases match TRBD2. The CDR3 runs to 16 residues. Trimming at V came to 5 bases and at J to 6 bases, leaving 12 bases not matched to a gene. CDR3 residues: CASSPSGTSSRNEQFF. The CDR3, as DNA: TGTGCCAGCAGTCCATCCGGGACTAGTTCTCGCAATGAGCAGTTCTTC.

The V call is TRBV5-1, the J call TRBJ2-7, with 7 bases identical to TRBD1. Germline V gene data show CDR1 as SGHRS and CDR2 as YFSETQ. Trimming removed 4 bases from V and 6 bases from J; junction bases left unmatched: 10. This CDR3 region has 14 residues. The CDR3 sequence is CASSPGQRLGEQYF. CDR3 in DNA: TGCGCCAGCAGCCCGGGACAGCGCCTAGGCGAGCAGTACTTC. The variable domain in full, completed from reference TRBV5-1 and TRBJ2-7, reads KAGVTQTPRYLIKTRGQQVTLSCSPISGHRSVSWYQQTPGQGLQFLFEYFSETQRNKGNFPGRFSGRQFSNSRSEMNVSTLELGDSALYLCASSPGQRLGEQYFGPGTRLTVT.

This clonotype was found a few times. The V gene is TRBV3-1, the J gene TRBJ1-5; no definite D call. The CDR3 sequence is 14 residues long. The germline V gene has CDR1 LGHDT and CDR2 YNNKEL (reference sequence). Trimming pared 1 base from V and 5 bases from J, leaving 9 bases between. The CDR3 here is CASSQVQADQPQHF. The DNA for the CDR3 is TGTGCCAGCAGCCAAGTCCAGGCGGATCAGCCCCAGCATTTT.

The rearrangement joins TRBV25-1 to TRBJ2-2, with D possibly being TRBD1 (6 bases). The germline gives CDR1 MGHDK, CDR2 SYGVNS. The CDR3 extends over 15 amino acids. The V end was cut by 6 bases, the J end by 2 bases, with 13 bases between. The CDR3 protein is CASRSDRPNTGELFF. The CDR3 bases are TGTGCCAGCAGGTCGGACAGACCAAACACCGGGGAGCTGTTTTTT.